Following are 5 T cell receptor beta chains from one sample sequenced in a study of cytomegalovirus exposure and HLA in healthy donors. Researchers ran the PCR with 60 Vbeta and 13 Jbeta primers. Here immunoSEQ multiplex PCR was the method, and the copy in TCRdb shows in-frame clones only, minus some. The table lists about 110,000 clones, over 75% of them singletons, with 2% to 2.5% in the top ten. Sequences were obtained from PBMCs. All receptors come from a man between 25 and 39 years old in good health and CMV-seronegative.

The V gene is TRBV28, the J gene TRBJ1-2, with D possibly TRBD1 on 6 matching bases. The V gene's germline CDR1 is MDHEN and CDR2 SYDVKM. V gave up 7 bases and J gave up 7 bases, with 22 bases separating them. CDR3 length: 15 amino acids. For the CDR3, the DNA is TGTGCCAGCACCCCGTGGGGGGGCTCCTGGGGTGGCTACACCTTC. Translating it yields CASTPWGGSWGGYTF.

This clone was seen a handful of times. The V and J genes are TRBV7-9 and TRBJ2-7, with D possibly matching TRBD2 (7 bases). V dropped 6 bases and J dropped 5 bases, with 20 bases sitting between them. The germline V gene encodes CDR1 SEHNR and CDR2 FQNEAQ (reference sequence). The CDR3 length is 15 residues. CDR3 coding DNA: TGTGCCAGCAGTCCCCGGGGGGCAGTAGTCGACGAGCAGTACTTC. Translated, it gives CASSPRGAVVDEQYF.

This clone was seen only once. This chain uses TRBV30 with TRBJ2-5; a weak D match, TRBD1 (6 bases). The germline V and J ends were trimmed by 5 bases and 5 bases, with 12 bases remaining between them. The CDR3 contains 12 residues. CDR1 GTSNPN and CDR2 SVGIG come from the germline V gene (reference sequence). The CDR3 nucleotides are TGTGCCTGGGACAGGACATACGAGACCCAGTACTTC. Its translation: CAWDRTYETQYF.

The chain joins TRBV27 to TRBJ2-7; 8 bases are a match to TRBD2. Germline V lookup: CDR1 MNHEY, CDR2 SMNVEV (reference sequence). The CDR3 is 14 residues long. V gave up 7 bases and J gave up 5 bases; unmatched junction bases: 10. DNA for the CDR3: TGTGCCAGCAAATCCGGGACTAGTGGCCACGAGCAGTACTTC. Its translation: CASKSGTSGHEQYF.

The chain employs TRBV29-1 and TRBJ2-3, with D maybe TRBD1 (5 bases). Germline V CDR1 and CDR2: SQVTM, ANQGSEA. V was clipped by 5 bases and J by 0 bases, with 9 bases between them. The CDR3 loop spans 13 amino acids. The CDR3 DNA is TGCAGCGTTCCAGGGCCCAGCACAGATACGCAGTATTTT. It codes for CSVPGPSTDTQYF.